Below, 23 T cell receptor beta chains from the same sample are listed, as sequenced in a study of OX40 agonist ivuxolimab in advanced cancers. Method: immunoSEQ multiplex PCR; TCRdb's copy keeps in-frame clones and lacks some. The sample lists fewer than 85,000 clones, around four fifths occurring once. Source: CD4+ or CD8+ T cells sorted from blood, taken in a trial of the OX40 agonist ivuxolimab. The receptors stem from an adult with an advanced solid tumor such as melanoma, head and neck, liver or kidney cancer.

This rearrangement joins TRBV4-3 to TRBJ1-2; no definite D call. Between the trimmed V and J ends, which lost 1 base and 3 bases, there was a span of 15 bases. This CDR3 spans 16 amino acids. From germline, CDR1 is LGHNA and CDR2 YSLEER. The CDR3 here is CASSQGSSGWDYGYTF. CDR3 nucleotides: TGCGCCAGCAGCCAAGGTTCTTCCGGTTGGGACTATGGCTACACCTTC.

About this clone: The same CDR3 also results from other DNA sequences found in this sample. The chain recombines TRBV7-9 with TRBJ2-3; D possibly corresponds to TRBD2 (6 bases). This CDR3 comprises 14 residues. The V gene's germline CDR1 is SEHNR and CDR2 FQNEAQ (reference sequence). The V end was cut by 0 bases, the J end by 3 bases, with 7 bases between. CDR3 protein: CASSLAGGTDTQYF. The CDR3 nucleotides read TGTGCCAGCAGCTTAGCGGGGGGTACAGATACGCAGTATTTT.

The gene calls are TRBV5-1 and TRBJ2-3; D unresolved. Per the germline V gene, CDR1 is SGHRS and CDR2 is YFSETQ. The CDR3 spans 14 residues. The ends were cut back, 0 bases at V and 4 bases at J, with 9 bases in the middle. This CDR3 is CASSLAMDSDTQYF. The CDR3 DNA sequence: TGCGCCAGCAGCTTGGCAATGGATTCAGATACGCAGTATTTT.

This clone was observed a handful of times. CDR3: CASSDTFPGQTQHF. In nucleotides, the CDR3 is TGCGCCAGCAGTGATACCTTTCCGGGACAGACCCAGCATTTT. The V call is TRBV10-1, the J call TRBJ1-5; 7 bases map to TRBD1. Trimming removed 3 bases from V and 11 bases from J; junction bases left unmatched: 10. The CDR3 sequence is 14 residues long. CDR1 is WNHNN and CDR2 is SYGVQD in the germline V gene (reference sequence).

The CDR3 bases are TGTGCCAGCAGTGGAGACAGGGTCACAGATACGCAGTATTTT. This sequence encodes CASSGDRVTDTQYF. The rearrangement uses TRBV27 and TRBJ2-3; 7 bases fit TRBD1. Per the germline V gene, CDR1 is MNHEY and CDR2 is SMNVEV (reference sequence). V shed 5 bases, J shed 2 bases, and the junction held 4 bases outside the gene matches. The CDR3 is made up of 14 amino acids.

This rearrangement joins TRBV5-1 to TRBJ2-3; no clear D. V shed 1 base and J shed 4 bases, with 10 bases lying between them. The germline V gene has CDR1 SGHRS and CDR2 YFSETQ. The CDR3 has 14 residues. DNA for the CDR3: TGCGCCAGCAGCTTGTGGCGCCTTGCAGATACGCAGTATTTT. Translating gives CASSLWRLADTQYF.

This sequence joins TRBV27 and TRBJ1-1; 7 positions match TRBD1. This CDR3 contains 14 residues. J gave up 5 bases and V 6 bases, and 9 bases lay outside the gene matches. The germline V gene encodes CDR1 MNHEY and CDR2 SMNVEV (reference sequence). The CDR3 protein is CASSRETGVTEAFF. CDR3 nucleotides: TGTGCCAGCAGCCGAGAAACAGGGGTGACTGAAGCTTTCTTT.

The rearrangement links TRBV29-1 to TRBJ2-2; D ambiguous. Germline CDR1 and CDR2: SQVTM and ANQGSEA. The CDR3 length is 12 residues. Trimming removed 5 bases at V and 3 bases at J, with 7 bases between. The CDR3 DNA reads TGCAGCGTTTCCCTATACACCGGGGAGCTGTTTTTT. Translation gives CSVSLYTGELFF.

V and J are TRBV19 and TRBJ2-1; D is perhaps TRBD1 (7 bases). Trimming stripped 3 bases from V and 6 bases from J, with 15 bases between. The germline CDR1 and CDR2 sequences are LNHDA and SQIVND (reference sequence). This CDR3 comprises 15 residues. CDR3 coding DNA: TGTGCCAGTAGTATGCGGCAGGGGGGATTCAATGAGCAGTTCTTC. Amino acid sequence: CASSMRQGGFNEQFF.

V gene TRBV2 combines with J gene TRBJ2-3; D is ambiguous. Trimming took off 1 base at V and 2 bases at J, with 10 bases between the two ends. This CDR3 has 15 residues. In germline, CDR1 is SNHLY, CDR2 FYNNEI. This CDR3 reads CASSEEAQVTDTQYF. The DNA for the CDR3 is TGTGCCAGCAGTGAAGAAGCTCAGGTCACAGATACGCAGTATTTT.

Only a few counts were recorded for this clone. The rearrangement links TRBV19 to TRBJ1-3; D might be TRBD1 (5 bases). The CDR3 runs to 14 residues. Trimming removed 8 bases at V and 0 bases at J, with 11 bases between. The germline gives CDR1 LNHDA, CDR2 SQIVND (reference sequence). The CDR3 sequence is CASAGSISGNTIYF. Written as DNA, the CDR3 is TGTGCCAGTGCAGGGTCAATCTCTGGAAACACCATATATTTT.

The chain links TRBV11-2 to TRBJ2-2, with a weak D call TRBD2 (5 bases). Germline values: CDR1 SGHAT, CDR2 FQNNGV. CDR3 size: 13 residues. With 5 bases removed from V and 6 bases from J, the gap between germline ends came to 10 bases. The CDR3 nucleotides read TGTGCCAGCAGCCCCGTCGGGGCCGGGGAGCTGTTTTTT. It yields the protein CASSPVGAGELFF.

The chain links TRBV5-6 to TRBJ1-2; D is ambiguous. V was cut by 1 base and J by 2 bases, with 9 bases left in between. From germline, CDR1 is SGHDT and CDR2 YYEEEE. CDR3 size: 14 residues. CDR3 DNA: TGTGCCAGCAGCTTGTTAGGAGCCAACTATGGCTACACCTTC. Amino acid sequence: CASSLLGANYGYTF.

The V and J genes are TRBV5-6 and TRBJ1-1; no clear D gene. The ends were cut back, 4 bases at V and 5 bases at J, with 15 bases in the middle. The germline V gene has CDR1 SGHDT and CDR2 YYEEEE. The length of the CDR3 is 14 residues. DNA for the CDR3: TGTGCCAGCAGCCCCCCATTGGCAAGTACTGAAGCTTTCTTT. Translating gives CASSPPLASTEAFF.

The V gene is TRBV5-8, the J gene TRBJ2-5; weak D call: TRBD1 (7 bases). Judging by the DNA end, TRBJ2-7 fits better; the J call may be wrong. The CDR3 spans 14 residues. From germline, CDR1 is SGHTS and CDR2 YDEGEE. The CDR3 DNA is TGTGCCAGCAGCTTACGGAGGGGGCCTGGCGAGCAGTACTTC. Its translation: CASSLRRGPGEQYF.

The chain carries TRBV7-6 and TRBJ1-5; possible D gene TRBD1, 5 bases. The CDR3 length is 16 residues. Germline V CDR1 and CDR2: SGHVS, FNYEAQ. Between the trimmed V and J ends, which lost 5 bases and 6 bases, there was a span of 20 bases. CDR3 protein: CASSPDGALRTQPQHF. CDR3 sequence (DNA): TGTGCCAGCAGCCCCGACGGGGCCTTGAGGACTCAGCCCCAGCATTTT.

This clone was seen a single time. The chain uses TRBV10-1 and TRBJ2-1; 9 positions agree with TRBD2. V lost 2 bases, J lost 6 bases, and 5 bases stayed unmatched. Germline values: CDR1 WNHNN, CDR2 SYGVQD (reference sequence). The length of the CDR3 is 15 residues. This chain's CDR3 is CASSERGLALNEQFF. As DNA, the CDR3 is TGCGCCAGCAGTGAGAGGGGACTAGCCCTCAATGAGCAGTTCTTC.

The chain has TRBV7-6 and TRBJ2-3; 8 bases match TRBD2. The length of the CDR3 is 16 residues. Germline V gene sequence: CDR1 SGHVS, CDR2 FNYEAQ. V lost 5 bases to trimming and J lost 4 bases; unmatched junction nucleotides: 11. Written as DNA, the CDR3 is TGTGCCAGCAGCGTTTACGGGGGGGCCGGATCAGATACGCAGTATTTT. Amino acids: CASSVYGGAGSDTQYF. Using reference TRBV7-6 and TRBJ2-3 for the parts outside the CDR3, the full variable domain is GAGVSQSPRYKVTKRGQDVALRCDPISGHVSLYWYRQALGQGPEFLTYFNYEAQQDKSGLPNDRFSAERPEGSISTLTIQRTEQRDSAMYRCASSVYGGAGSDTQYFGPGTRLTVL.

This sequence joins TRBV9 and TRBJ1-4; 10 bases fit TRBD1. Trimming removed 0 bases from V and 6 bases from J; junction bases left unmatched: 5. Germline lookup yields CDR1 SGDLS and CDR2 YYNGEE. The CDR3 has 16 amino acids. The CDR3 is CASSVALGTGDEKLFF. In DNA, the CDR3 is TGTGCCAGCAGCGTAGCTCTCGGGACAGGGGATGAAAAACTGTTTTTT. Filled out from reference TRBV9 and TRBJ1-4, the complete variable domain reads DSGVTQTPKHLITATGQRVTLRCSPRSGDLSVYWYQQSLDQGLQFLIQYYNGEERAKGNILERFSAQQFPDLHSELNLSSLELGDSALYFCASSVALGTGDEKLFFGSGTQLSVL.

CDR3 DNA: TGTGCCAGCAGCCATGGACTAGTCGGGGAAAAACTGTTTTTT. Protein sequence: CASSHGLVGEKLFF. This chain joins TRBV7-2 and TRBJ1-4; the D is unclear. Germline CDR1 reads SGHTA; CDR2 reads FQGNSA. This CDR3 contains 14 residues. V lost 5 bases, J lost 8 bases, and 15 bases lay in between.

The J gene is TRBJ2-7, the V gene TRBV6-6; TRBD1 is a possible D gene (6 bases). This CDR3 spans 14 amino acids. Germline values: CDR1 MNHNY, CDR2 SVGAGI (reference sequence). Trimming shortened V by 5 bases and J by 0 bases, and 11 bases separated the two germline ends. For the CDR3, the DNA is TGTGCCAGCAGTAAAAACAGGGCCTCCTACGAGCAGTACTTC. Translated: CASSKNRASYEQYF.

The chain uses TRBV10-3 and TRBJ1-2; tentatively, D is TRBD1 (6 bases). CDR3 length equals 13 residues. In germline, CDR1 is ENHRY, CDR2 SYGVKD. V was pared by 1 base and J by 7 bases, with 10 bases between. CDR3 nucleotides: TGTGCCATCAGTGAGTTGGACAGTGCTGGCTACACCTTC. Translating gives CAISELDSAGYTF.

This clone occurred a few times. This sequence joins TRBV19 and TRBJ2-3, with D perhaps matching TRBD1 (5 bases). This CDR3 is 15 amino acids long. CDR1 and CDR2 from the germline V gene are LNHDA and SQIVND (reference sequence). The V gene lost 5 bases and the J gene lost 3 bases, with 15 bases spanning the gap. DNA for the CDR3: TGTGCCAGTAGTCTACAGGTCCTTCAAACAGATACGCAGTATTTT. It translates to CASSLQVLQTDTQYF.